These 20 T cell receptor beta chains originate from one sample sequenced in a study of blood T cell repertoires in COVID-19. The method was immunoSEQ multiplex PCR; TCRdb's version includes in-frame clones alone and lacks a portion of them. This table holds around 70,000 clones, around 90% found once. What was sequenced was peripheral blood. The receptor set was obtained from a man in his forties or fifties with active COVID-19.

V gene TRBV7-3 combines with J gene TRBJ1-1, with a tentative D call TRBD1 (6 bases). The CDR3 contains 13 residues. V dropped 5 bases and J dropped 4 bases, with 11 bases sitting between them. Germline lookup yields CDR1 SGHTA and CDR2 FQGTGA. CDR3 residues: CASSPYRVTEAFF. Here the CDR3 DNA reads TGTGCCAGCAGCCCCTACAGGGTCACTGAAGCTTTCTTT.

CDR3 in DNA: TGTGCCAGCAGCTTAGGACTCATGAACACTGAAGCTTTCTTT. Translated: CASSLGLMNTEAFF. This sequence joins TRBV7-9 and TRBJ1-1; no clear D. CDR3 size: 14 residues. Germline assignment: CDR1 SEHNR and CDR2 FQNEAQ (reference sequence). Trimming removed 1 base from V and 0 bases from J, with 6 bases in between. The full variable domain, in which reference TRBV7-9 and TRBJ1-1 provide the parts outside the CDR3, is DTGVSQNPRHKITKRGQNVTFRCDPISEHNRLYWYRQTLGQGPEFLTYFQNEAQLEKSRLLSDRFSAERPKGSFSTLEIQRTEQGDSAMYLCASSLGLMNTEAFFGQGTRLTVV.

This clone was seen a handful of times. This chain links TRBV6-5 with TRBJ2-5; D is perhaps TRBD2 (6 bases). Deletions cut 7 bases from V and 5 bases from J, with 17 bases between. CDR1 and CDR2 (germline): MNHEY, SVGAGI. CDR3 length equals 14 residues. Here the CDR3 reads CASKEGRASETQYF. The CDR3, as DNA: TGTGCCAGCAAGGAGGGGCGAGCCTCGGAGACCCAGTACTTC.

This chain uses TRBV28 with TRBJ2-4; 8 bases align to TRBD1. The germline gives CDR1 MDHEN, CDR2 SYDVKM. CDR3 size: 17 residues. V was pared by 5 bases and J by 1 base, with 10 bases of the junction left unmatched. CDR3 sequence: CASSPPGQAPAKNIQYF. The DNA of the CDR3 is TGTGCCAGCAGTCCCCCGGGACAGGCCCCGGCCAAAAACATTCAGTACTTC.

V and J are TRBV3-1 (or the pseudogene TRBV3-2) and TRBJ2-1, with D uncertain. There are 13 residues in the CDR3. Germline CDR1 reads LGHDT; CDR2 reads YNNKEL (reference sequence). Trimming stripped 0 bases from V and 7 bases from J, with 7 bases between. The CDR3 is CASSQDLRNEQFF. The CDR3 DNA reads as TGTGCCAGCAGCCAAGATTTACGGAATGAGCAGTTCTTC.

This chain joins TRBV5-6 and TRBJ2-7; TRBD2 matches at 8 bases. Per the germline V gene, CDR1 is SGHDT and CDR2 is YYEEEE. The trim removed 4 bases at V and 2 bases at J, leaving 5 bases unmatched. This CDR3 comprises 14 residues. The CDR3 here is CASSTTSVAYEQYF. CDR3 nucleotide sequence: TGTGCCAGCAGCACGACTAGCGTCGCCTACGAGCAGTACTTC.

This clone was counted between two and nine times. The gene calls are TRBV4-1 and TRBJ1-5; weak D call: TRBD1 (5 bases). The germline V gene encodes CDR1 MGHRA and CDR2 YSYEKL. The CDR3 runs to 15 residues. V was pared by 1 base and J by 6 bases, with 13 bases between. CDR3 region: CASSQAGGVGQPQHF. CDR3 DNA sequence: TGCGCCAGCAGCCAAGCGGGGGGAGTTGGTCAGCCCCAGCATTTT.

This clone was seen once. The rearrangement uses TRBV7-2 and TRBJ2-1; 13 nucleotides agree with TRBD2. V shed 6 bases and J 8 bases; nucleotides not matched to a gene: 7. Germline V gives CDR1 SGHTA, CDR2 FQGNSA. This CDR3 spans 15 amino acids. The CDR3 sequence: CASRLSLAGGYEQFF. The CDR3 region has the DNA TGTGCCAGCAGACTGTCACTAGCGGGGGGGTATGAGCAGTTCTTC.

V gene TRBV6-1 combines with J gene TRBJ1-2; D may be TRBD1 (6 bases). Germline V gene lookup returns CDR1 MNHNS and CDR2 SASEGT. This CDR3 is built from 15 residues. V shed 3 bases and J shed 0 bases, with 11 bases lying between them. The CDR3 nucleotides read TGTGCCAGCAGTGAGGAGACAGGTTCTAACTATGGCTACACCTTC. It is translated as CASSEETGSNYGYTF.

This chain connects TRBV11-2 to TRBJ2-7; D unresolved. Between the trimmed V and J ends, which lost 5 bases and 0 bases, there was a span of 14 bases. The V gene's germline CDR1 is SGHAT and CDR2 FQNNGV. This CDR3 spans 15 amino acids. For the CDR3, the DNA is TGTGCCAGCAGCCAGATCAATTTTGACTCCTACGAGCAGTACTTC. This sequence encodes CASSQINFDSYEQYF.

As DNA, the CDR3 is TGCGCCAGCAGCGACCGGGACAGGGGTTCTGACACTGAAGCTTTCTTT. This translates into CASSDRDRGSDTEAFF. The chain is built from TRBV5-1 and TRBJ1-1, with 10 bases identical to TRBD1. This CDR3 comprises 16 residues. Trimming removed 4 bases from V and 3 bases from J; junction bases left unmatched: 9. The V gene's germline CDR1 is SGHRS and CDR2 YFSETQ.

This sequence joins TRBV27 and TRBJ1-3; no clear D gene. This CDR3 region has 14 residues. The germline V gene encodes CDR1 MNHEY and CDR2 SMNVEV (reference sequence). Trimming cost V 6 bases and J 0 bases, with 9 bases left between them. The CDR3 region is CASRREASGNTIYF. In DNA, the CDR3 is TGTGCCAGCAGGAGGGAGGCCTCTGGAAACACCATATATTTT.

V usage is TRBV20-1 and J usage is TRBJ2-7; possibly TRBD2 for D (6 bases). Germline V gene lookup returns CDR1 DFQATT and CDR2 SNEGSKA (reference sequence). The CDR3 runs to 11 residues. The V and J ends lost 6 bases and 4 bases respectively, with 10 bases between them. CDR3 nucleotide sequence: TGCAGTGCCGGGACTGAATACGAGCAGTACTTC. This encodes CSAGTEYEQYF.

This clone was detected only once. This chain uses TRBV19 with TRBJ2-5, with 7 positions matching TRBD1. The trim removed 0 bases at V and 5 bases at J, leaving 6 bases unmatched. The CDR3 loop spans 15 amino acids. Germline CDR1 is LNHDA and CDR2 is SQIVND (reference sequence). CDR3 sequence: CASSIDLRGQETQYF. CDR3 coding DNA: TGTGCCAGTAGTATAGATCTTCGGGGACAGGAGACCCAGTACTTC. Drawing the rest from reference TRBV19 and TRBJ2-5, the complete variable domain is DGGITQSPKYLFRKEGQNVTLSCEQNLNHDAMYWYRQDPGQGLRLIYYSQIVNDFQKGDIAEGYSVSREKKESFPLTVTSAQKNPTAFYLCASSIDLRGQETQYFGPGTRLLVL.

V and J are TRBV11-2 and TRBJ2-3; tentative D call: TRBD2 (6 bases). The CDR3 covers 16 residues. V gave up 5 bases and J gave up 0 bases, with 15 bases separating them. The germline V gene encodes CDR1 SGHAT and CDR2 FQNNGV. CDR3 in DNA: TGTGCCAGCAGCCTACGACTAGACCAAAGCACAGATACGCAGTATTTT. This codes for CASSLRLDQSTDTQYF. Drawing the rest from reference TRBV11-2 and TRBJ2-3, the complete variable domain is EAGVAQSPRYKIIEKRQSVAFWCNPISGHATLYWYQQILGQGPKLLIQFQNNGVVDDSQLPKDRFSAERLKGVDSTLKIQPAKLEDSAVYLCASSLRLDQSTDTQYFGPGTRLTVL.

V usage is TRBV30 and J usage is TRBJ2-2, with D tentatively TRBD1 (5 bases). CDR3 size: 12 residues. V lost 4 bases to trimming and J lost 5 bases, with 8 bases between them. Germline V gene lookup returns CDR1 GTSNPN and CDR2 SVGIG (reference sequence). The CDR3 spells CAWNRGTGELFF. The CDR3 nucleotides read TGTGCCTGGAATAGGGGAACCGGGGAGCTGTTTTTT.

V usage is TRBV6-2 or TRBV6-3 and J usage is TRBJ2-1, with 14 nucleotides matching TRBD2. The germline CDR1 and CDR2 sequences are MNHEY and SVGEGT. With 7 bases clipped from V and 0 bases from J, the junction kept 5 bases outside the gene matches. CDR3 size: 17 residues. CDR3 in DNA: TGTGCCAGCATCCCCGGGACTAGCGGGAGCTCCTACAATGAGCAGTTCTTC. This codes for CASIPGTSGSSYNEQFF.

The chain couples TRBV3-1 (or the pseudogene TRBV3-2) to TRBJ2-1; maybe TRBD2 (5 bases). V was pared by 0 bases and J by 9 bases, with 18 bases between. This CDR3 spans 16 amino acids. Germline loops: CDR1 LGHDT, CDR2 YNNKEL (reference sequence). The CDR3 spells CASSQDPRGRYPEQFF. The CDR3 DNA is TGTGCCAGCAGCCAAGATCCCCGGGGAAGGTATCCTGAGCAGTTCTTC.

This sequence joins TRBV5-6 and TRBJ2-7, with D tentatively TRBD1 (5 bases). V lost 5 bases, J lost 5 bases, and 14 bases lay in between. CDR1 is SGHDT and CDR2 is YYEEEE in the germline V gene. The CDR3 is made up of 13 amino acids. The CDR3 region is CASSLDSGDEQYF. The CDR3 nucleotides read TGTGCCAGCAGTTTAGACAGTGGGGACGAGCAGTACTTC.

This clone was seen a few times. The rearrangement joins TRBV27 to TRBJ1-5; D gene unclear. CDR1 is MNHEY and CDR2 is SMNVEV in the germline V gene (reference sequence). The CDR3 loop spans 17 amino acids. V was cut by 6 bases and J by 3 bases, with 21 bases left in between. In nucleotides, the CDR3 is TGTGCCAGCAGAACCGTCGCCGGAGGGCGGACCAATCAGCCCCAGCATTTT. It is translated as CASRTVAGGRTNQPQHF.